The 20 T cell receptor beta chains listed next were all sequenced from one sample in a study of T cell responses to AZD1222 COVID-19 vaccine. Clones were sequenced by immunoSEQ multiplex PCR, and TCRdb holds only the in-frame ones, with some missing. Found here are 75,000 to 95,000 clones, 70% to 90% of them singletons; the top ten hold less than 15%. This specimen consisted of peripheral blood, obtained on day 0 of AZD1222 vaccination. The receptor set was obtained from an adult in good health.

V gene TRBV28 combines with J gene TRBJ1-5; D call uncertain. Germline CDR1 is MDHEN and CDR2 is SYDVKM. This CDR3 is 13 amino acids long. The ends were cut back, 8 bases at V and 5 bases at J, with 13 bases in the middle. CDR3 nucleotide sequence: TGTGCCAGCTTTGGAGCGGGTTATCAGCCCCAGCATTTT. Residues: CASFGAGYQPQHF.

There are a few counts of this clone. This chain joins TRBV9 and TRBJ2-3; 8 bases match TRBD2. Germline V gives CDR1 SGDLS, CDR2 YYNGEE. This CDR3 is built from 15 residues. V shed 2 bases, J shed 2 bases, and the junction held 4 bases outside the gene matches. CDR3 sequence: CASSVGGGPTDTQYF. The CDR3, as DNA: TGTGCCAGCAGCGTGGGCGGGGGGCCCACAGATACGCAGTATTTT.

The chain combines TRBV2 with TRBJ2-2, with TRBD2 matching 10 bases. This CDR3 is 16 amino acids long. Losses at the gene ends were 6 bases for V and 3 bases for J; bases not matched to a gene: 7. Per the germline V gene, CDR1 is SNHLY and CDR2 is FYNNEI. The CDR3 nucleotides are TGTGCCAGCAGCCCTCTGAGCGGGGGGGACACCGGGGAGCTGTTTTTT. Residues: CASSPLSGGDTGELFF.

This clone was recorded once. This sequence joins TRBV9 and TRBJ2-1; D may correspond to TRBD1 or TRBD2 (5 bases each). This CDR3 is 10 amino acids long. With 7 bases removed from V and 9 bases from J, the gap between germline ends came to 8 bases. Germline V CDR1 and CDR2: SGDLS, YYNGEE. CDR3 in DNA: TGTGCCAGCGGGGGAACTGAGCAGTTCTTC. Translating gives CASGGTEQFF.

The chain uses TRBV5-1 and TRBJ1-2; D ambiguous. Germline V lookup: CDR1 SGHRS, CDR2 YFSETQ. The CDR3 has 11 residues. V was trimmed by 8 bases and J by 8 bases, leaving 13 bases between them. CDR3 sequence (DNA): TGCGCCAGGACCGCCGTTGAGGGCTACACCTTC. Amino acids: CARTAVEGYTF.

The chain uses TRBV5-1 and TRBJ1-5, with D unresolved. CDR3 length: 15 residues. Per the germline V gene, CDR1 is SGHRS and CDR2 is YFSETQ. Trimming took 0 bases from V and 5 from J, leaving 12 bases between them. The chain's CDR3 is CASSLGPGGDQPQHF. In DNA, the CDR3 is TGCGCCAGCAGCTTGGGTCCGGGTGGGGATCAGCCCCAGCATTTT.

The chain couples TRBV7-9 to TRBJ2-2; D is uncertain. Germline V CDR1 and CDR2: SEHNR, FQNEAQ (reference sequence). The length of the CDR3 is 9 residues. With 7 bases removed from V and 12 bases from J, the gap between germline ends came to 6 bases. CDR3 nucleotide sequence: TGTGCCAGCACCCCTCAGCTGTTTTTT. Translating gives CASTPQLFF. Filled out from reference TRBV7-9 and TRBJ2-2, the complete variable domain reads DTGVSQNPRHKITKRGQNVTFRCDPISEHNRLYWYRQTLGQGPEFLTYFQNEAQLEKSRLLSDRFSAERPKGSFSTLEIQRTEQGDSAMYLCASTPQLFFGEGSRLTVL.

The gene calls are TRBV28 and TRBJ1-2; D may be TRBD1 (6 bases). Germline CDR1 reads MDHEN; CDR2 reads SYDVKM. The CDR3 has 15 residues. Deletions cut 5 bases from V and 4 bases from J, with 17 bases between. CDR3 loop: CASSPGTPLAYGYTF. CDR3 coding DNA: TGTGCCAGCAGTCCCGGGACACCACTCGCCTATGGCTACACCTTC.

In this sample, this clone turned up a few times. The V call is TRBV3-1 (or the pseudogene TRBV3-2), the J call TRBJ2-2; D uncertain. From germline, CDR1 is LGHDT and CDR2 YNNKEL (reference sequence). The CDR3 length is 15 residues. The V end was cut by 1 base, the J end by 0 bases, with 6 bases between. Here the CDR3 reads CASSQGHSNTGELFF. The CDR3 nucleotides read TGTGCCAGCAGCCAAGGACATTCGAACACCGGGGAGCTGTTTTTT.

The rearrangement joins TRBV28 to TRBJ2-3, with D unresolved. With 2 bases removed from V and 3 bases from J, the gap between germline ends came to 27 bases. Germline loops: CDR1 MDHEN, CDR2 SYDVKM. The CDR3 is 20 amino acids. Here the CDR3 reads CASSLLQGRAIRVGTDTQYF. The CDR3 region has the DNA TGTGCCAGCAGTTTACTCCAAGGGCGCGCGATTAGAGTGGGGACAGATACGCAGTATTTT.

The table lists this clone with a count of one. The V and J genes are TRBV18 and TRBJ2-3; 8 bases match TRBD2. The V gene end was trimmed by 4 bases and the J gene end by 3 bases; junction bases not matched to a gene: 6. The germline CDR1 and CDR2 sequences are KGHSH and LQKENI. The CDR3 covers 15 residues. In DNA, the CDR3 is TGTGCCAGCTCACTGGCCGCGGGGGGTACAGATACGCAGTATTTT. This translates into CASSLAAGGTDTQYF.

The chain couples TRBV6-2 or TRBV6-3 to TRBJ2-3; 9 bases line up with TRBD1. The J segment lost 9 bases and the V segment lost 5 bases, leaving 9 bases of the junction unmatched. Germline loops: CDR1 MNHEY, CDR2 SVGEGT. This CDR3 has 14 amino acids. The CDR3 DNA reads TGTGCCAGCAGTAAGGGACAGGGTCTGAGAACGCAGTATTTT. Translating gives CASSKGQGLRTQYF.

The V call is TRBV6-5, the J call TRBJ2-3, with a weak D call TRBD2 (5 bases). The CDR3 extends over 12 amino acids. From germline, CDR1 is MNHEY and CDR2 SVGAGI. With 5 bases removed from V and 3 bases from J, the gap between germline ends came to 6 bases. The CDR3 DNA reads TGTGCCAGCAGTCTAGCTACAGATACGCAGTATTTT. Residues: CASSLATDTQYF.

This clone was observed a handful of times. The chain combines TRBV9 with TRBJ1-2; tentatively, D is TRBD1 (5 bases). The CDR3 has 15 amino acids. Looked up from germline, CDR1 is SGDLS and CDR2 is YYNGEE. Trimming removed 2 bases from V and 0 bases from J, with 11 bases in between. CDR3 residues: CASSVQGDTNYGYTF. The CDR3 DNA sequence: TGTGCCAGCAGCGTCCAGGGCGATACTAACTATGGCTACACCTTC.

On this clone itself: The junction differs from germline at one of its ends, possibly a read error. The chain recombines TRBV11-3 with TRBJ2-5; a weak D match, TRBD2 (7 bases). The CDR3 covers 16 residues. Germline V lookup: CDR1 SGHNT, CDR2 YENEEA. The CDR3 spells CASSLDRGGNQGTQYF. For the CDR3, the DNA is TGTGCCAGCAGCTTAGACCGCGGGGGCAATCAAGGGACCCAGTACTTC.

Note on this clone: Compared with germline, one end of the junction differs, possibly owing to a read error. The V gene is TRBV19, the J gene TRBJ2-7, with 8 bases matching TRBD1. Per the germline V gene, CDR1 is LNHDA and CDR2 is SQIVND (reference sequence). CDR3 length equals 15 residues. The CDR3 loop is CASSKLRLPGQVPLF. CDR3 coding DNA: TGTGCCAGTAGTAAACTACGCCTTCCGGGACAGGTCCCACTCTTC.

This rearrangement joins TRBV28 to TRBJ1-4, with D possibly TRBD1 on 6 matching bases. CDR1 and CDR2 (germline): MDHEN, SYDVKM. V lost 6 bases and J 8 bases, leaving 13 bases between the germline ends. The CDR3 consists of 13 residues. CDR3 protein: CASRSGAGEKLFF. The CDR3, as DNA: TGTGCCAGCAGGTCGGGGGCCGGGGAAAAACTGTTTTTT.

This chain connects TRBV7-2 to TRBJ1-6; the D is unclear. This CDR3 region has 15 residues. Trimming removed 2 bases from V and 7 bases from J, with 12 bases in between. Per germline, CDR1 SGHTA and CDR2 FQGNSA. Here the CDR3 reads CASSLLTPGNSPLHF. The CDR3 DNA sequence: TGTGCCAGCAGCTTATTAACCCCGGGCAATTCACCCCTCCACTTT.

The gene calls are TRBV6-2 or TRBV6-3 and TRBJ1-2; no reliable D call. V was shortened by 6 bases and J by 7 bases, with 18 bases between the two germline ends. Germline CDR1 MNHEY, CDR2 SVGEGT. The length of the CDR3 is 14 residues. DNA for the CDR3: TGTGCCAGCAGCCTGGACTCGAACTGGAGTGGCTACACCTTC. Amino acids: CASSLDSNWSGYTF.

V gene TRBV19 combines with J gene TRBJ2-1; 8 nucleotides align to TRBD1. The CDR3 is 19 amino acids. From germline, CDR1 is LNHDA and CDR2 SQIVND (reference sequence). V was clipped by 1 base and J by 2 bases; unmatched bases: 13. CDR3 protein: CASSIVWAGGSSPYNEQFF. The CDR3 DNA reads TGTGCCAGTAGTATAGTTTGGGCAGGGGGCTCTTCTCCCTACAATGAGCAGTTCTTC.